These T cell receptor beta chains were read from a single sample in a study of response to subunit inactivated influenza vaccine. TCRdb used MiXCR to reprocess the RT-PCR reads, holding one entry per CDR3 protein. The sample contains about 570,000 distinct CDR3 sequences, over 9% of which appear only once. The sample was also linked to a second study, of T cells expressing NK-cell markers.

Sequences were derived from PBMCs from blood, sampled on the day of vaccination. These receptors were taken from a man aged 50-60 years who received an inactivated influenza vaccine. Both conserved end residues are part of each CDR3. The D gene is left open where the match is weak. Rows may omit the clone size; those that give it use once, few, many or a size class.

V gene,J gene,clone size,D gene,CDR3 DNA,CDR3 protein
TRBV6-1,TRBJ2-4,.,.,TGTGCCAGCGTCCGGGAGGCCAAAAACATTCAGTACTTC,CASVREAKNIQYF
TRBV29-1,TRBJ2-1,few,.,TGCAGCGTTCAGGGTGTCTACAATGAGCAGTTCTTC,CSVQGVYNEQFF
TRBV5-1,TRBJ1-1,.,TRBD1,TGCGCCAGCAGCTCCCACGGGACAGTTGAAGCTTTCTTT,CASSSHGTVEAFF
TRBV20-1,TRBJ1-1,.,TRBD1,TGCAGTGCTACAGGGGGCCCCATTGCTGAAGCTTTCTTT,CSATGGPIAEAFF
TRBV29-1,TRBJ2-5,few,.,TGCAGCGCCACCTGGGGTTATTCGGAGACCCAGTACTTC,CSATWGYSETQYF
TRBV5-6,TRBJ2-3,few,TRBD2,TGTGCCAGCAGCTTGGCTAGGTACCTAGCGGGAGAAGGTACAGATACGCAGTATTTT,CASSLARYLAGEGTDTQYF
TRBV10-3,TRBJ2-6,few,.,TGTGCCATCAGCCTGTCCAGTGGCTCTGGGGCCAACGTCCTGACTTTC,CAISLSSGSGANVLTF
TRBV29-1,TRBJ1-1,few,.,TGCAGCGTGATCGCCGCTAAGAACACTGAAGCTTTCTTT,CSVIAAKNTEAFF
TRBV7-8,TRBJ2-7,few,TRBD1,TGTGCCAGCAACCCGGGACAGCACTCCTACGAGCAGTACTTC,CASNPGQHSYEQYF
TRBV15,TRBJ2-5,few,.,TGTGCCACCAGCAGTGGGTGGGGGCGAGGAGAGACCCAGTACTTC,CATSSGWGRGETQYF
TRBV2,TRBJ2-2,few,.,TGTGCCAGCATCGAGGGCCTTCTTACCGGGGAGCTGTTTTTT,CASIEGLLTGELFF
TRBV2,TRBJ1-2,few,TRBD1,TGTGCCAGCAGCGCCCGGGACAGGGGTCTGGATGACTATGGCTACACCTTC,CASSARDRGLDDYGYTF
TRBV15,TRBJ2-1,few,TRBD2,TGTGCCACCAGCAGAGGGTGGGCTAGCGGGAGAGTCAACAATGAGCAGTTCTTC,CATSRGWASGRVNNEQFF
TRBV29-1,TRBJ2-2,few,.,TGCAGCGCACTTCTGGGTGCCGGGGAGCTGTTTTTT,CSALLGAGELFF
TRBV6-1,TRBJ2-7,.,TRBD2,TGTGCCAGCAGCCCCGTAGCGGGAGGCCCCTACGAGCAGTACTTC,CASSPVAGGPYEQYF
TRBV7-9,TRBJ1-5,.,.,TGTGCCAGCAGCTTAGACACAGGGCCCAATCAGCCCCAGCATTTT,CASSLDTGPNQPQHF
TRBV9,TRBJ2-5,few,.,TGTGCCAGCAGCGAACAGGGTACTACGGAGACCCAGTACTTC,CASSEQGTTETQYF
TRBV29-1,TRBJ1-1,many,.,TGCAGCGGCAGGGAGTGGGGGAACACTGAAGCTTTCTTT,CSGREWGNTEAFF